This T cell receptor (beta chain) was sequenced in a study of blood T cell repertoires in COVID-19. The overall study: Acute and convalescent COVID-19 specimens originated in the United States, Italy and Spain. T cells, B-cell-depleted T cells, or PBMCs provided the cDNA or gDNA that served as material.

Per the study methods: Amplification of reference gene primers provided the estimated nucleated cell counts. Sequencing used immunoSEQ multiplex PCR; TCRdb keeps in-frame clones, though not all of them. The D gene and trimming were derived from the DNA, and the V and J assignments and clone size from that table. Here the sample spans hundreds of thousands of clones, around nine tenths being singletons. Germline V gene sequence: CDR1 LGHNA, CDR2 YNFKEQ. Trimming removed 0 bases at V and 1 base at J, with 9 bases between. This CDR3 region has 16 residues. The sequence was collected from a human donor in a cohort sampled during active COVID-19. J is TRBJ2-2 and V is TRBV4-2; perhaps TRBD2 as D (5 bases). Sequenced material: peripheral blood. The CDR3 loop is CASSQDPGENTGELFF. The CDR3 DNA reads as TGTGCCAGCAGCCAAGATCCCGGGGAGAACACCGGGGAGCTGTTTTTT.